Described below is a single T cell receptor (beta chain) sequence and its context. The antigen is not known. This specimen belongs to a study of siplizumab effects on memory and regulatory T cells. The protocol was immunoSEQ multiplex PCR, while the TCRdb copy is restricted to in-frame clones and leaves out a portion. In the table there are roughly 75,000 clones, 93% of which are singletons. Findings of the study overall: The diversity of naive T cells seemed greater than that of memory cells, and their alloresponse contribution seemed major. Naive versus memory phenotype went unassigned for roughly 75-97% of proliferating CD4+ or CD8+ clones. Under siplizumab, alloreactive sequences traced to unstimulated CD4+ memory cells were significantly reduced.

This clonotype originated in a human donor in good health. Sequenced material: CD8+ T cells sorted from blood.

CDR3 in amino acids: CASSPTGGPTNEKLFF. CDR3 in DNA: TGTGCCAGCAGCCCGACTGGGGGGCCAACTAATGAAAAACTGTTTTTT. V usage is TRBV9 and J usage is TRBJ1-4, with D maybe TRBD1 (6 bases). Germline lookup yields CDR1 SGDLS and CDR2 YYNGEE. There are 16 residues in the CDR3. V lost 4 bases, J lost 0 bases, and 13 bases lay in between.